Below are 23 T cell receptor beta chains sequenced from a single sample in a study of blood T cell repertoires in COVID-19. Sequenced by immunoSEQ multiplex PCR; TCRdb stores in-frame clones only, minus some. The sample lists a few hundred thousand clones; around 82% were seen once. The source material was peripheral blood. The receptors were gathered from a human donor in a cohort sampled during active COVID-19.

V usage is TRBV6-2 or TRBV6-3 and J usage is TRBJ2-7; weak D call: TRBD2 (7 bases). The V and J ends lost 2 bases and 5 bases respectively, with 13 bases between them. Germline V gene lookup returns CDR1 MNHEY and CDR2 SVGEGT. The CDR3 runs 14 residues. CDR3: CASSYLGGPDEQYF. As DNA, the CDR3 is TGTGCCAGCAGTTACCTGGGGGGGCCCGACGAGCAGTACTTC.

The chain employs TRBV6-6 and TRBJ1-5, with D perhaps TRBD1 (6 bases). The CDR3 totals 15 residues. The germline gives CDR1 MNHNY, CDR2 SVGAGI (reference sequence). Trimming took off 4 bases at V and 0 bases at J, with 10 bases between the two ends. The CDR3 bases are TGTGCCAGCAGTTCGGGACATTATAGCAATCAGCCCCAGCATTTT. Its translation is CASSSGHYSNQPQHF.

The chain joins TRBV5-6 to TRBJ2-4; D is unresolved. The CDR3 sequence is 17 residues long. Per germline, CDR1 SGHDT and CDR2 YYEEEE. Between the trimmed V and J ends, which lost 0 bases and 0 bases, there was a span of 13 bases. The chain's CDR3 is CASSLGQASLAKNIQYF. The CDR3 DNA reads TGTGCCAGCAGCTTGGGGCAGGCAAGTCTAGCCAAAAACATTCAGTACTTC.

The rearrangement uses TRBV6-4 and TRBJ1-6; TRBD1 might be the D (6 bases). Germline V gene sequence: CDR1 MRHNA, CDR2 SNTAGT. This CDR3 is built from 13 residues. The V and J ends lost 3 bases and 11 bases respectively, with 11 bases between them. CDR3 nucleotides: TGTGCCAGCAGTGAAGGGGGACAACCACCCCTCCACTTT. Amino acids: CASSEGGQPPLHF.

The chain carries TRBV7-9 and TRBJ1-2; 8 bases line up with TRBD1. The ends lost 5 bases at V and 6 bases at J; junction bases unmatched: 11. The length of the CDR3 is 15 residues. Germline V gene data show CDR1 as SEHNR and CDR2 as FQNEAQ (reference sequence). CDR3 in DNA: TGTGCCAGCAGCGGCCGGTACAGGGGGGATGATGGCTACACCTTC. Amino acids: CASSGRYRGDDGYTF. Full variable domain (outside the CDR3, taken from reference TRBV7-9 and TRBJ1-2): DTGVSQNPRHKITKRGQNVTFRCDPISEHNRLYWYRQTLGQGPEFLTYFQNEAQLEKSRLLSDRFSAERPKGSFSTLEIQRTEQGDSAMYLCASSGRYRGDDGYTFGSGTRLTVV.

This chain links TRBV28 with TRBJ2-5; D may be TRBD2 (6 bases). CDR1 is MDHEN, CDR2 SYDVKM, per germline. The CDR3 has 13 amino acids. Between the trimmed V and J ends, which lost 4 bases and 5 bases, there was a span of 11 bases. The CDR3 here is CASSSTGRETQYF. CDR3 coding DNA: TGTGCCAGCAGTTCTACTGGGAGGGAGACCCAGTACTTC.

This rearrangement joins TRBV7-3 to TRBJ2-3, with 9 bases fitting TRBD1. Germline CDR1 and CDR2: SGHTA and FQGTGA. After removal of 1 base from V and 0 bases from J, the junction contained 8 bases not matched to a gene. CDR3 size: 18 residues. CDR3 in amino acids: CASSLIGTGTASTDTQYF. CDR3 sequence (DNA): TGTGCCAGCAGCTTAATCGGGACAGGGACGGCTAGCACAGATACGCAGTATTTT. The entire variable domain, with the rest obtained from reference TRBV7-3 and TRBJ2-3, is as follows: GAGVSQTPSNKVTEKGKYVELRCDPISGHTALYWYRQSLGQGPEFLIYFQGTGAADDSGLPNDRFFAVRPEGSVSTLKIQRTERGDSAVYLCASSLIGTGTASTDTQYFGPGTRLTVL.

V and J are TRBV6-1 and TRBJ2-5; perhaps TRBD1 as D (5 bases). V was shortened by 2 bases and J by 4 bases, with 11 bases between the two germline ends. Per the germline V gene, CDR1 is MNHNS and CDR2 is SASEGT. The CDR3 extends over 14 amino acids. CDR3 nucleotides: TGTGCCAGCAGTGAACATAAGGGGCGAGAGACCCAGTACTTC. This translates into CASSEHKGRETQYF.

The CDR3: CASRSGTSGTDTQYF. CDR3 coding DNA: TGTGCCAGCAGATCCGGGACTAGCGGCACAGATACGCAGTATTTT. This chain links TRBV6-5 with TRBJ2-3; TRBD2 aligns across 10 bases. Per the germline V gene, CDR1 is MNHEY and CDR2 is SVGAGI. CDR3 length: 15 amino acids. V lost 6 bases, J lost 1 base, and 4 bases stayed unmatched.

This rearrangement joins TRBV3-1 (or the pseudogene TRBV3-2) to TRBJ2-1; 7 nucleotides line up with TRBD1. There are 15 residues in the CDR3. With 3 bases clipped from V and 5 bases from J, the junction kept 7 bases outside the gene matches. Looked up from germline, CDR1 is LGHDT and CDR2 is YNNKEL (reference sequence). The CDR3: CASSHRQGVNNEQFF. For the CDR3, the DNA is TGTGCCAGCAGCCATAGACAGGGAGTTAACAATGAGCAGTTCTTC.

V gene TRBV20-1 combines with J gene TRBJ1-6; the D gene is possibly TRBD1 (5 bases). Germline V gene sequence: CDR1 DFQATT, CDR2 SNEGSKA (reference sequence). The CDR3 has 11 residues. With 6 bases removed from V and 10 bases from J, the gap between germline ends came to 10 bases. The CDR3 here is CSAGGGSPLHF. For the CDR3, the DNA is TGCAGTGCCGGCGGGGGGTCACCCCTCCACTTT.

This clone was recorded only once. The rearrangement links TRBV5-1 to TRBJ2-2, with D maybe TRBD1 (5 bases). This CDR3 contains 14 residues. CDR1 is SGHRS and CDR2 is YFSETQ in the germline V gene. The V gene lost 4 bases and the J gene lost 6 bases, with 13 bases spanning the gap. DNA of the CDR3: TGCGCCAGCAGCAGGTCGCAGGGTGCCGGGGAGCTGTTTTTT. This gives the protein CASSRSQGAGELFF.

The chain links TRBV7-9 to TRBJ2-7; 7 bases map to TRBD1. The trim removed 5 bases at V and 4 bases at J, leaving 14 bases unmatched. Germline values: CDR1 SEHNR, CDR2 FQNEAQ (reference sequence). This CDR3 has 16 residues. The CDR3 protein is CASSLRPGTASYEQYF. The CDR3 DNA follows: TGTGCCAGCAGCCTAAGGCCCGGGACAGCGTCTTACGAGCAGTACTTC.

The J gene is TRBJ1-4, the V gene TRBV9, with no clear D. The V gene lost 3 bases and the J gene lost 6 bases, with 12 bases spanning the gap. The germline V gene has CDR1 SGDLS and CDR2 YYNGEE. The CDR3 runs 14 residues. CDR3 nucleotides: TGTGCCAGCAGCGCCGCGGGCCAGGATGAAAAACTGTTTTTT. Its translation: CASSAAGQDEKLFF.

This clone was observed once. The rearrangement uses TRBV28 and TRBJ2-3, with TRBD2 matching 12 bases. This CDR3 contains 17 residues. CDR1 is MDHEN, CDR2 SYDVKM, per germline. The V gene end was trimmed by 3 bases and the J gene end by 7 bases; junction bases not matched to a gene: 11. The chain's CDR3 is CASSLERASGGVNTQYF. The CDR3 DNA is TGTGCCAGCAGTTTGGAAAGGGCTAGCGGGGGGGTAAATACGCAGTATTTT.

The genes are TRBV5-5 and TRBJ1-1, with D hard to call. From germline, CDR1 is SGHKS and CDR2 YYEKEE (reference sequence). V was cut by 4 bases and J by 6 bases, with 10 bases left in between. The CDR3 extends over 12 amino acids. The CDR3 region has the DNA TGTGCCAGCAGCCACTACATGGCTGAAGCTTTCTTT. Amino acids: CASSHYMAEAFF.

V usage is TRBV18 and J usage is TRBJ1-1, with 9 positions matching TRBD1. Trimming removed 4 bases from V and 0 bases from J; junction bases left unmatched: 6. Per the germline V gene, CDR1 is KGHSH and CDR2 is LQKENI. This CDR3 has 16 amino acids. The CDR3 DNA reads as TGTGCCAGCTCACTGATACAGGGGGCGGTGAACACTGAAGCTTTCTTT. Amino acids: CASSLIQGAVNTEAFF.

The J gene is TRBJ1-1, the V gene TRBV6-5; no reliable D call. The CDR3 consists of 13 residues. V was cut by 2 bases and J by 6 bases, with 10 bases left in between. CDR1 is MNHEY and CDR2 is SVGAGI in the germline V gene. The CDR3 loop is CASSYTEGAEAFF. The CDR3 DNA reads TGTGCCAGCAGTTACACGGAGGGAGCTGAAGCTTTCTTT.

CDR3 in amino acids: CASSAPVLNTEAFF. Written as DNA, the CDR3 is TGTGCCAGCAGCGCTCCGGTACTGAACACTGAAGCTTTCTTT. The chain combines TRBV5-6 with TRBJ1-1; unclear D gene. CDR3 length: 14 amino acids. V gave up 4 bases and J gave up 0 bases, with 10 bases separating them. In germline, CDR1 is SGHDT, CDR2 YYEEEE.

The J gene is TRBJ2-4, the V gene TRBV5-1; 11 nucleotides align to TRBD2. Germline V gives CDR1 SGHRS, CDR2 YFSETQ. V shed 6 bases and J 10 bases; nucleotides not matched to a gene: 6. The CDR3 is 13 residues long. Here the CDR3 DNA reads TGCGCCAGCACCGTGACTAGCGGGGTTATTCAGTACTTC. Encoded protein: CASTVTSGVIQYF.

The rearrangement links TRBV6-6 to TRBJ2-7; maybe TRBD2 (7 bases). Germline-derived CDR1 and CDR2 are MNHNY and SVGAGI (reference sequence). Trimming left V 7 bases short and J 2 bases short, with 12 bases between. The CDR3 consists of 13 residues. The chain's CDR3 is CASISGGPYEQYF. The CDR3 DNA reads TGTGCCAGCATTTCGGGGGGCCCCTACGAGCAGTACTTC.

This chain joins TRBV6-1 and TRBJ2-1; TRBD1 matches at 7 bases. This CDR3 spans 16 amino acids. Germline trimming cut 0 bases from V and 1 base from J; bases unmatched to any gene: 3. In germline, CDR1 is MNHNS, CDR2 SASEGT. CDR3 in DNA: TGTGCCAGCAGTGAAGCCACAGGGGTATCCTACAATGAGCAGTTCTTC. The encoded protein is CASSEATGVSYNEQFF.

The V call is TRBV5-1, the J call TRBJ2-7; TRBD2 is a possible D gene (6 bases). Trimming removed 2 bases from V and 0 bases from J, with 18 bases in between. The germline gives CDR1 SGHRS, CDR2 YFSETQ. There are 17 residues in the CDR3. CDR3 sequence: CASSFGSLALRSYEQYF. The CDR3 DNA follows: TGCGCCAGCAGCTTCGGGTCCCTAGCGTTACGCTCCTACGAGCAGTACTTC.